Below, one T cell receptor (beta chain) is given with its context. Antigen unknown. Germline V gene sequence: CDR1 SGHRS, CDR2 YFSETQ. Trimming cost V 1 base and J 6 bases; bases outside gene matches: 7. This CDR3 region has 16 residues. This specimen belongs to a study of cytomegalovirus exposure and HLA in healthy donors. General study results and limits: Earlier analysis looked at TCR beta V segments, and most were productive about 90% or about 30% of the time.

The PCR used 60 Vbeta and 13 Jbeta primers. This table comes from immunoSEQ multiplex PCR, and its TCRdb copy is limited to in-frame clones, with some not included. The sample holds about 73,000 clones, about two thirds seen once. The source material was PBMCs. This TCR came from a woman between 50 and 59 years old in good health and CMV-seropositive. The chain recombines TRBV5-1 with TRBJ2-1; 10 positions match TRBD2. The CDR3 loop reads CASSLTSGGAVNEQFF. Written as DNA, the CDR3 is TGCGCCAGCAGCTTGACGAGCGGGGGGGCTGTCAATGAGCAGTTCTTC.